The clone carrying this T cell receptor (beta chain) was seen a few times. This record belongs to a study of blood T cell repertoires in COVID-19. Using immunoSEQ multiplex PCR, the repertoire was profiled, and TCRdb retains in-frame clones only, with some absent. The sample comprises 120,000 to 150,000 clones, about 89% of which are singletons, and 30% to 45% rests with the top ten. V lost 6 bases, J lost 8 bases, and 11 bases lay in between. The CDR3 runs 13 residues. The V gene's germline CDR1 is LNHDA and CDR2 SQIVND (reference sequence). The receptor's source is a man aged 45-65 years who had recovered from COVID-19. The chain links TRBV19 to TRBJ1-6; tentatively, D is TRBD1 (6 bases). Material: peripheral blood. DNA of the CDR3: TGTGCCAGTAGCCGGGACAATCATTCACCCCTCCACTTT. As protein: CASSRDNHSPLHF.